This T cell receptor (beta chain) was captured in a study of blood T cell repertoires in COVID-19. Some clones are missing from TCRdb's copy, which holds only in-frame ones; the method was immunoSEQ multiplex PCR. The sample includes roughly 570,000 clones, 85% to 90% of them seen just once. V dropped 4 bases and J dropped 5; count of bases not matched to a gene: 4. The germline V gene has CDR1 GTSNPN and CDR2 SVGIG (reference sequence). The CDR3 is 13 amino acids. V is TRBV30 and J is TRBJ2-7; 11 nucleotides line up with TRBD1. The sample was peripheral blood. The TCR was taken from a woman between 50 and 59 years old with COVID-19, enrolled during active disease. CDR3 amino acids: CAWNPGQGDEQYF. The CDR3 DNA reads as TGTGCCTGGAACCCGGGACAGGGGGACGAGCAGTACTTC.